This is a list of T cell receptor beta chains from one sample in a study of blood T cell repertoires in COVID-19. Sequencing used immunoSEQ multiplex PCR; TCRdb keeps in-frame clones, though not all of them. This table holds some 140,000 clones, more than 60% found once. Source material: peripheral blood. These receptor sequences come from an older man with acute or convalescent COVID-19. Each CDR3 is given with its conserved first and last residue. Each record gives: J gene, clone size, D gene, V gene, CDR3 DNA, CDR3 protein. A D gene is named only where the DNA matches it firmly. The listing skips clone size in some rows; elsewhere it reads once, few, many or a size class.

j_gene: TRBJ1-3
abundance: NA
d_gene: TRBD1
v_gene: TRBV3-1/TRBV3-2
CDR3nt: TGTGCCAGCAGCCAAGGGACAGGGCTCTCTGGAAACACCATATATTTT
CDR3aa: CASSQGTGLSGNTIYF

j_gene: TRBJ2-3
abundance: NA
d_gene: NA
v_gene: TRBV6-6
CDR3nt: TGTGCCAGCAGTTACTTTGCAGGGGGGACAGATACGCAGTATTTT
CDR3aa: CASSYFAGGTDTQYF

j_gene: TRBJ1-4
abundance: NA
d_gene: TRBD1
v_gene: TRBV20-1
CDR3nt: TGCAGTGCTAGTGGGGGGACAGGGGCTGAAAAACTGTTTTTT
CDR3aa: CSASGGTGAEKLFF

j_gene: TRBJ1-6
abundance: many
d_gene: NA
v_gene: TRBV6-5
CDR3nt: TGTGCCAGCCTCGGGACACCGGCTAATTCACCCCTCCACTTT
CDR3aa: CASLGTPANSPLHF

j_gene: TRBJ1-5
abundance: many
d_gene: NA
v_gene: TRBV5-1
CDR3nt: TGCGCCAGCAGCTTGGGGAGCGGAGATAGCAATCAGCCCCAGCATTTT
CDR3aa: CASSLGSGDSNQPQHF

j_gene: TRBJ1-6
abundance: NA
d_gene: NA
v_gene: TRBV27
CDR3nt: TGTGCCAGCAGTTTAGCTGGGGCGTACGCTTCACCCCTCCACTTT
CDR3aa: CASSLAGAYASPLHF

j_gene: TRBJ2-1
abundance: NA
d_gene: TRBD1
v_gene: TRBV19
CDR3nt: TGTGCCAGTAGTATTCGACAGGGGGGGTCTTTGGAGCAGTTCTTC
CDR3aa: CASSIRQGGSLEQFF

j_gene: TRBJ2-6
abundance: NA
d_gene: TRBD1
v_gene: TRBV19
CDR3nt: TGTGCCAGTAGTATACTACAGGGGCAGAGCTCTGGGGCCAACGTCCTGACTTTC
CDR3aa: CASSILQGQSSGANVLTF

j_gene: TRBJ2-7
abundance: NA
d_gene: TRBD1
v_gene: TRBV6-5
CDR3nt: TGTGCCAGCAGTTCCCCAACCTCCGGGACAGGGGCCGAGCAGTACTTC
CDR3aa: CASSSPTSGTGAEQYF

j_gene: TRBJ2-5
abundance: NA
d_gene: NA
v_gene: TRBV27
CDR3nt: TGTGCCAGCAGTTCACAAGAGACCCAGTACTTC
CDR3aa: CASSSQETQYF

j_gene: TRBJ2-7
abundance: once
d_gene: TRBD1
v_gene: TRBV18
CDR3nt: TGTGCCAGCTCACCACCGAGAGGACAGGGGTTGAACGAGCAGTACTTC
CDR3aa: CASSPPRGQGLNEQYF

j_gene: TRBJ2-5
abundance: NA
d_gene: TRBD2
v_gene: TRBV7-3
CDR3nt: TGTGCCAGCAGCATCCTAGCGGGGAGCCAAGAGACCCAGTACTTC
CDR3aa: CASSILAGSQETQYF

j_gene: TRBJ2-7
abundance: few
d_gene: TRBD1
v_gene: TRBV10-3
CDR3nt: TGTGCCATCAGCGGGGACAGGGGCGAGCAGTACTTC
CDR3aa: CAISGDRGEQYF

j_gene: TRBJ1-2
abundance: NA
d_gene: TRBD1
v_gene: TRBV27
CDR3nt: TGTGCCAGCAGTTTAAGTTACAGGGGAGGCGGCTACACCTTC
CDR3aa: CASSLSYRGGGYTF

j_gene: TRBJ1-1
abundance: NA
d_gene: TRBD1
v_gene: TRBV5-1
CDR3nt: TGCGCCAGCAGCTTGGGAGGGGGCGAAAAGACTGAAGCTTTCTTT
CDR3aa: CASSLGGGEKTEAFF

j_gene: TRBJ1-6
abundance: few
d_gene: TRBD1
v_gene: TRBV10-2
CDR3nt: TGCGCCAGCAGTGAAAGGGGACAGGGTAATTCACCCCTCCACTTT
CDR3aa: CASSERGQGNSPLHF

j_gene: TRBJ1-4
abundance: NA
d_gene: NA
v_gene: TRBV4-1
CDR3nt: TGCGCCAGCAGCCAAGTGAGACAGCTACGCTCGGGACTGTTTTTT
CDR3aa: CASSQVRQLRSGLFF

j_gene: TRBJ1-3
abundance: once
d_gene: NA
v_gene: TRBV6-5
CDR3nt: TGTGCCAGCAGTCCCTTATTGGGAGGTGGAAACACCATATATTTT
CDR3aa: CASSPLLGGGNTIYF

j_gene: TRBJ2-3
abundance: NA
d_gene: NA
v_gene: TRBV5-1
CDR3nt: TGCGCCAGCGGACAAGGGGTCAGGGGTACAGATACGCAGTATTTT
CDR3aa: CASGQGVRGTDTQYF

j_gene: TRBJ2-5
abundance: NA
d_gene: TRBD1
v_gene: TRBV11-3
CDR3nt: TGTGCCAGCAGCTTAGGAGGGACAGCCGGAGAGACCCAGTACTTC
CDR3aa: CASSLGGTAGETQYF

j_gene: TRBJ2-3
abundance: NA
d_gene: NA
v_gene: TRBV7-8
CDR3nt: TGTGCCAGCAGCTTCCAGGGACTCACAGATACGCAGTATTTT
CDR3aa: CASSFQGLTDTQYF

j_gene: TRBJ1-2
abundance: many
d_gene: NA
v_gene: TRBV14
CDR3nt: TGTGCCAGCAGCCAATCTAGGGGATCGGGCTACACCTTC
CDR3aa: CASSQSRGSGYTF

j_gene: TRBJ2-3
abundance: few
d_gene: NA
v_gene: TRBV2
CDR3nt: TGTGCCAGCAGTGAAGGTAAAGCCCCTCATCGGTATTTT
CDR3aa: CASSEGKAPHRYF

j_gene: TRBJ1-1
abundance: few
d_gene: NA
v_gene: TRBV7-3
CDR3nt: TGTGCCAGCAGCTTATTCGGGGGGACTGAAGCTTTCTTT
CDR3aa: CASSLFGGTEAFF

j_gene: TRBJ1-1
abundance: NA
d_gene: NA
v_gene: TRBV28
CDR3nt: TGTGCCAGCAGTTTAAGAGCACGGGTGAACACTGAAGCTTTCTTT
CDR3aa: CASSLRARVNTEAFF

j_gene: TRBJ1-1
abundance: once
d_gene: NA
v_gene: TRBV9
CDR3nt: TGTGCCAGCAGGGCGACGATTACAGGGAACACTGAAGCTTTCTTT
CDR3aa: CASRATITGNTEAFF

j_gene: TRBJ1-5
abundance: NA
d_gene: NA
v_gene: TRBV6-2/TRBV6-3
CDR3nt: TGTGCCAGCAGTTACCGAGGGGGTTATCAGCCCCAGCATTTT
CDR3aa: CASSYRGGYQPQHF